What follows are 21 T cell receptor beta chains derived from one specimen sequenced in a study of blood T cell repertoires in COVID-19. TCRdb's table, derived via immunoSEQ multiplex PCR, lists solely in-frame clones and lacks some. The sample has 56,000 or so clones; roughly nine tenths are singletons. The sequencing sample was made of peripheral blood. Receptors originate from a human donor in a cohort sampled during active COVID-19.

This clone was found a few times. This rearrangement joins TRBV7-2 to TRBJ1-5; D call uncertain. In germline, CDR1 is SGHTA, CDR2 FQGNSA. V gave up 1 base and J gave up 6 bases, with 7 bases separating them. This CDR3 has 13 residues. In DNA form, the CDR3 reads TGTGCCAGCAGCTTAGATTTGAGTCAGCCCCAGCATTTT. Its translation: CASSLDLSQPQHF.

The rearrangement joins TRBV5-4 to TRBJ1-2; 9 nucleotides match TRBD1. The CDR3 runs to 14 residues. Germline CDR1 and CDR2: SGHNT and YYREEE (reference sequence). V was pared by 3 bases and J by 2 bases, with 2 bases of the junction left unmatched. CDR3: CASSSGTGNYGYTF. The DNA for the CDR3 is TGTGCCAGCAGCTCAGGGACAGGGAACTATGGCTACACCTTC.

This chain connects TRBV18 to TRBJ2-3; possibly TRBD2 for D (6 bases). The germline CDR1 and CDR2 sequences are KGHSH and LQKENI. Trimming shortened V by 8 bases and J by 6 bases, and 9 bases separated the two germline ends. This CDR3 has 11 amino acids. The CDR3 DNA follows: TGTGCCAGCGCCCGGGGGGATACGCAGTATTTT. Amino acids: CASARGDTQYF.

The chain employs TRBV24-1 and TRBJ2-3; 10 nucleotides line up with TRBD2. The CDR3 runs to 16 residues. The germline V gene has CDR1 KGHDR and CDR2 SFDVKD. The V gene end was trimmed by 3 bases and the J gene end by 4 bases; junction bases not matched to a gene: 6. The CDR3 here is CATSDPTAGGPDTQYF. The CDR3, as DNA: TGTGCCACCAGTGATCCCACAGCGGGGGGGCCAGATACGCAGTATTTT.

The chain recombines TRBV5-1 with TRBJ1-2, with D maybe TRBD1 (6 bases). The CDR3 is made up of 14 amino acids. Germline V gene sequence: CDR1 SGHRS, CDR2 YFSETQ. The germline V and J ends were trimmed by 4 bases and 5 bases, with 15 bases remaining between them. CDR3 sequence reads: CASSPRGMGYGYTF. The CDR3 DNA reads TGCGCCAGCAGCCCAAGGGGGATGGGGTATGGCTACACCTTC.

This clone was seen more than once but under ten times. This sequence joins TRBV2 and TRBJ1-1, with 7 nucleotides matching TRBD1. The CDR3 length is 13 residues. Germline V gene lookup returns CDR1 SNHLY and CDR2 FYNNEI. The junction had 9 bases not matched to a gene; V was cut back by 8 bases and J by 6 bases. The CDR3 DNA follows: TGTGCCAGCCGCTCGGACAGGTACGCTGAAGCTTTCTTT. Encoded protein: CASRSDRYAEAFF.

The chain joins TRBV7-8 to TRBJ1-1, with D uncertain. There are 14 residues in the CDR3. In germline, CDR1 is SGHVS, CDR2 FQNEAQ. V was pared by 2 bases and J by 1 base, with 8 bases between. CDR3 DNA: TGTGCCAGCAGCTTACTACAGAAGAACACTGAAGCTTTCTTT. It translates to CASSLLQKNTEAFF.

V is TRBV19 and J is TRBJ1-5; 7 nucleotides line up with TRBD1. The CDR3 loop spans 15 amino acids. CDR1 is LNHDA and CDR2 is SQIVND in the germline V gene (reference sequence). V lost 9 bases to trimming and J lost 4 bases; unmatched junction nucleotides: 12. The CDR3 reads CASRTSGTDNQPQHF. The CDR3 region has the DNA TGTGCCAGCCGCACCTCCGGGACAGATAATCAGCCCCAGCATTTT. Supplemented by reference TRBV19 and TRBJ1-5, the full variable domain reads DGGITQSPKYLFRKEGQNVTLSCEQNLNHDAMYWYRQDPGQGLRLIYYSQIVNDFQKGDIAEGYSVSREKKESFPLTVTSAQKNPTAFYLCASRTSGTDNQPQHFGDGTRLSIL.

J is TRBJ1-6 and V is TRBV9; 7 bases map to TRBD1. V shed 3 bases and J 1 base; nucleotides not matched to a gene: 4. Looked up from germline, CDR1 is SGDLS and CDR2 is YYNGEE. This CDR3 has 16 amino acids. CDR3 sequence reads: CASSAPGGSYNSPLHF. CDR3 coding DNA: TGTGCCAGCAGCGCACCAGGGGGTTCCTATAATTCACCCCTCCACTTT. Drawing the rest from reference TRBV9 and TRBJ1-6, the complete variable domain is DSGVTQTPKHLITATGQRVTLRCSPRSGDLSVYWYQQSLDQGLQFLIQYYNGEERAKGNILERFSAQQFPDLHSELNLSSLELGDSALYFCASSAPGGSYNSPLHFGNGTRLTVT.

In nucleotides, the CDR3 is TGCGCCAGCAGCCCGCCGGGACAATCCTACGAGCAGTACTTC. This encodes CASSPPGQSYEQYF. The chain has TRBV5-1 and TRBJ2-7, with TRBD1 as a possible D gene (6 bases). Germline CDR1 reads SGHRS; CDR2 reads YFSETQ. Trimming took off 4 bases at V and 1 base at J, with 12 bases between the two ends. The CDR3 consists of 14 residues.

V is TRBV24-1 and J is TRBJ2-6; 7 bases fit TRBD1. Germline V lookup: CDR1 KGHDR, CDR2 SFDVKD. After removal of 11 bases from V and 0 bases from J, the junction contained 18 bases not matched to a gene. The length of the CDR3 is 19 residues. CDR3 region: CAIPYAIGTDGSGANVLTF. The CDR3 coding sequence is TGTGCCATCCCTTATGCCATCGGGACAGATGGCTCTGGGGCCAACGTCCTGACTTTC.

V and J are TRBV6-5 and TRBJ1-1; D is undetermined. This CDR3 has 13 residues. The germline gives CDR1 MNHEY, CDR2 SVGAGI. V shed 6 bases and J shed 1 base, with 9 bases lying between them. Here the CDR3 reads CASSTPRNTEAFF. CDR3 in DNA: TGTGCCAGCAGCACCCCGCGGAACACTGAAGCTTTCTTT.

The rearrangement links TRBV3-1 (or the pseudogene TRBV3-2) to TRBJ1-3; 9 nucleotides match TRBD1. V dropped 4 bases and J dropped 0; count of bases not matched to a gene: 7. Germline CDR1 LGHDT, CDR2 YNNKEL (reference sequence). This CDR3 comprises 17 residues. The CDR3 region is CASSLRQGGVSGNTIYF. In nucleotides, the CDR3 is TGTGCCAGCAGCCTTCGACAGGGGGGGGTCTCTGGAAACACCATATATTTT.

The rearrangement joins TRBV4-1 to TRBJ1-1, with D maybe TRBD1 (6 bases). CDR3 length: 18 residues. The V gene's germline CDR1 is MGHRA and CDR2 YSYEKL. Deletions cut 0 bases from V and 3 bases from J, with 20 bases between. In DNA, the CDR3 is TGCGCCAGCAGCCAAGAACTATCCTTAGGGACACTTGACACTGAAGCTTTCTTT. Encoded protein: CASSQELSLGTLDTEAFF.

V and J are TRBV24-1 and TRBJ2-1, with TRBD2 identical over 7 bases. The ends lost 0 bases at V and 0 bases at J; junction bases unmatched: 1. The CDR3 is made up of 16 amino acids. CDR1 and CDR2 from the germline V gene are KGHDR and SFDVKD. As DNA, the CDR3 is TGTGCCACCAGTGATTTGGCTAGCGGCTCCTACAATGAGCAGTTCTTC. The encoded protein is CATSDLASGSYNEQFF.

This chain connects TRBV7-7 to TRBJ2-5; TRBD1 matches at 7 bases. The CDR3 is 15 residues long. The V gene's germline CDR1 is SSHAT and CDR2 FNYEAQ (reference sequence). The trim removed 0 bases at V and 2 bases at J, leaving 3 bases unmatched. DNA for the CDR3: TGTGCCAGCAGCTTAGCACAGGGGATTCAAGAGACCCAGTACTTC. Encoded protein: CASSLAQGIQETQYF. Variable domain in full (rest from reference TRBV7-7 and TRBJ2-5): GAGVSQSPRYKVTKRGQDVTLRCDPISSHATLYWYQQALGQGPEFLTYFNYEAQPDKSGLPSDRFSAERPEGSISTLTIQRTEQRDSAMYRCASSLAQGIQETQYFGPGTRLLVL.

This clone has only one observation. This sequence joins TRBV18 and TRBJ2-7; D remains ambiguous. Germline CDR1 is KGHSH and CDR2 is LQKENI. The V and J ends lost 1 base and 1 base respectively, with 8 bases between them. The CDR3 totals 14 residues. In DNA form, the CDR3 reads TGTGCCAGCTCACCACGATCCACTTCCTACGAGCAGTACTTC. Amino acids: CASSPRSTSYEQYF.

The chain couples TRBV18 to TRBJ1-1; maybe TRBD1 (5 bases). This CDR3 is built from 13 residues. Germline-derived CDR1 and CDR2 are KGHSH and LQKENI. Trimming took 0 bases from V and 8 from J, leaving 10 bases between them. CDR3 loop: CASSPPQGGEAFF. CDR3 DNA: TGTGCCAGCTCACCACCCCAGGGAGGCGAAGCTTTCTTT.

The chain employs TRBV7-2 and TRBJ2-3, with 7 positions matching TRBD2. V shed 2 bases and J 8 bases; nucleotides not matched to a gene: 10. Germline CDR1 SGHTA, CDR2 FQGNSA. This CDR3 is built from 15 residues. The CDR3 here is CASSLNLAVLRTQYF. For the CDR3, the DNA is TGTGCCAGCAGCTTAAACCTAGCGGTGTTACGTACGCAGTATTTT.

J is TRBJ1-1 and V is TRBV4-2; 7 bases line up with TRBD1. Trimming removed 3 bases from V and 5 bases from J; junction bases left unmatched: 9. Germline CDR1 LGHNA, CDR2 YNFKEQ. The CDR3 has 15 amino acids. The CDR3 reads CASSHLTGVWTEAFF. CDR3 nucleotide sequence: TGTGCCAGCAGCCACCTAACAGGGGTCTGGACTGAAGCTTTCTTT.

The V call is TRBV10-2, the J call TRBJ1-3, with 8 bases that match TRBD1. The length of the CDR3 is 13 residues. The V gene's germline CDR1 is WSHSY and CDR2 SAAADI. J gave up 6 bases and V 7 bases, and 5 bases lay outside the gene matches. In nucleotides, the CDR3 is TGCGCCAGCAACGGACAGGGAAAAAACACCATATATTTT. Protein: CASNGQGKNTIYF.